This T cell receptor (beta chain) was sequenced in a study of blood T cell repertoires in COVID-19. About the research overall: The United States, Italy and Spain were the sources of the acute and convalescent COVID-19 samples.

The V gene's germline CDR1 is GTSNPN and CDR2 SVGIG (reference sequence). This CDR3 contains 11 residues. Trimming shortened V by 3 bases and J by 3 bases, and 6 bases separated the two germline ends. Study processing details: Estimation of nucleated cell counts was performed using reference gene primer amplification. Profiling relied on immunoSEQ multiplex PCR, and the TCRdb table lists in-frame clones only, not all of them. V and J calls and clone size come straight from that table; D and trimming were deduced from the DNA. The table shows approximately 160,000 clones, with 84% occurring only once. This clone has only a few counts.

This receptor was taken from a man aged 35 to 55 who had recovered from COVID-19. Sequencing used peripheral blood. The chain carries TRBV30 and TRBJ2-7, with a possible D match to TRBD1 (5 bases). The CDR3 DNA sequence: TGTGCCTGGAGGGACATCTACGAGCAGTACTTC. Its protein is CAWRDIYEQYF.